The 10 T cell receptor beta chains below all came from one sample that was sequenced in a study of a mutant IDH1 vaccine in newly diagnosed glioma. Indicated time point: week 23, last vaccination. Vaccination comprised doses that each held 300 ug of mutant IDH1 20-mer peptide, plus topical imiquimod. Assay used: immunoSEQ multiplex PCR; TCRdb lists only in-frame clones, some missing. The data hold about 82,000 clones, with 65% to 90% observed a single time. The antigens for these receptors are not known. This specimen was PBMCs, taken from a glioma patient whose treatment included an IDH1 peptide vaccine. These receptors all come from a man aged 25-45 years with glioma. Some clones in this sample may be carry-over from other donors' samples.

The chain uses TRBV5-6 and TRBJ2-2; D remains ambiguous. Trimming stripped 4 bases from V and 7 bases from J, with 20 bases between. This CDR3 comprises 16 residues. Per the germline V gene, CDR1 is SGHDT and CDR2 is YYEEEE. Written as DNA, the CDR3 is TGTGCCAGCAGCCCCGTGTCGGCGAGAGAGCTCGGGGAGCTGTTTTTT. Its protein product is CASSPVSARELGELFF.

The chain has TRBV5-8 and TRBJ1-1; D is unclear. The CDR3 is made up of 13 amino acids. The germline gives CDR1 SGHTS, CDR2 YDEGEE. Trimming cost V 0 bases and J 1 base, with 4 bases left between them. The CDR3 protein is CASSLDPNTEAFF. CDR3 DNA: TGTGCCAGCAGCTTGGACCCGAACACTGAAGCTTTCTTT.

The gene calls are TRBV7-3 and TRBJ2-1; 11 bases are shared with TRBD2. The CDR3 length is 17 residues. V gave up 1 base and J gave up 12 bases; unmatched junction bases: 14. CDR1 and CDR2 (germline): SGHTA, FQGTGA. CDR3 sequence: CASSLSPTSGGAQGQFF. The DNA of the CDR3 is TGTGCCAGCAGCTTAAGCCCTACTAGCGGGGGAGCCCAGGGGCAGTTCTTC.

DNA for the CDR3: TGTGCCAGCAGTCCTGGACAGGGGTCCACAGATACGCAGTATTTT. Translating gives CASSPGQGSTDTQYF. J is TRBJ2-3 and V is TRBV7-9; 9 bases are a match to TRBD1. Germline-derived CDR1 and CDR2 are SEHNR and FQNEAQ (reference sequence). V was clipped by 6 bases and J by 2 bases; unmatched bases: 6. CDR3 length: 15 amino acids.

V usage is TRBV25-1 and J usage is TRBJ2-7, with D uncertain. The CDR3 covers 13 residues. Trimming removed 10 bases from V and 1 base from J, with 14 bases in between. Germline V gene lookup returns CDR1 MGHDK and CDR2 SYGVNS. Here the CDR3 reads CATQTFGSYEQYF. The CDR3 DNA follows: TGTGCCACCCAGACGTTTGGTTCCTACGAGCAGTACTTC.

This rearrangement joins TRBV6-6 to TRBJ2-7; TRBD2 agrees at 10 bases. The CDR3 totals 16 residues. Per the germline V gene, CDR1 is MNHNY and CDR2 is SVGAGI (reference sequence). The V segment lost 0 bases and the J segment 6 bases; nucleotides outside the gene matches: 8. The CDR3 DNA sequence: TGTGCCAGCAGTTACTCGGCTAGCGGGAGAGTAGGCGAGCAGTACTTC. Amino acid sequence: CASSYSASGRVGEQYF.

This sequence joins TRBV7-2 and TRBJ2-3; D not resolved. V dropped 4 bases and J dropped 2 bases, with 13 bases sitting between them. The CDR3 consists of 15 residues. CDR1 and CDR2 from the germline V gene are SGHTA and FQGNSA. The CDR3 loop is CASSSRGVITDTQYF. CDR3 coding DNA: TGTGCCAGCAGCTCCAGAGGTGTGATCACAGATACGCAGTATTTT.

CDR3 sequence: CASSQVRGDSYEQYF. The CDR3 coding sequence is TGTGCCAGCAGCCAAGTTCGGGGGGACTCCTACGAGCAGTACTTC. The rearrangement links TRBV4-2 to TRBJ2-7; 7 bases agree with TRBD2. The CDR3 has 15 amino acids. Losses at the gene ends were 1 base for V and 0 bases for J; bases not matched to a gene: 3. Germline V gives CDR1 LGHNA, CDR2 YNFKEQ.

V is TRBV19 and J is TRBJ1-2; TRBD1 agrees at 7 bases. Germline V gene sequence: CDR1 LNHDA, CDR2 SQIVND (reference sequence). The CDR3 length is 15 residues. With V trimmed by 5 bases and J by 2 bases, 8 bases remained unmatched. This chain's CDR3 is CASSLRQGHNYGYTF. The CDR3 bases are TGTGCCAGTAGTCTTCGACAGGGTCACAACTATGGCTACACCTTC.

The rearrangement uses TRBV10-3 and TRBJ1-3; D gene ambiguous. V was trimmed by 5 bases and J by 2 bases, leaving 22 bases between them. This CDR3 contains 18 residues. Germline V gene sequence: CDR1 ENHRY, CDR2 SYGVKD. The CDR3 nucleotides read TGTGCCATCAGTATCCGACTAACCAGGAGTCGGACTGGAAACACCATATATTTT. This translates into CAISIRLTRSRTGNTIYF.